Below, 17 T cell receptor beta chains from the same sample are listed, as sequenced in a study of blood T cell repertoires in COVID-19. The protocol was immunoSEQ multiplex PCR, while the TCRdb copy is restricted to in-frame clones and leaves out a portion. The sample contains about 51,000 clones, 86% of which appear only once. Sample: peripheral blood. Every receptor here comes from a man aged 55 to 70 with acute or convalescent COVID-19.

This clone was observed once. This sequence joins TRBV11-2 and TRBJ2-7; D ambiguous. This CDR3 has 13 residues. The V gene's germline CDR1 is SGHAT and CDR2 FQNNGV. Trimming took off 1 base at V and 4 bases at J, with 8 bases between the two ends. The chain's CDR3 is CASSLGRGYEQYF. CDR3 bases: TGTGCCAGCAGCTTAGGACGCGGATACGAGCAGTACTTC.

This sequence joins TRBV12-3 or TRBV12-4 and TRBJ1-1; D is undetermined. The germline V and J ends were trimmed by 4 bases and 1 base, with 7 bases remaining between them. CDR3 length: 13 amino acids. CDR3 nucleotides: TGTGCCAGCAGTTCACGAGAGAACACTGAAGCTTTCTTT. It is translated as CASSSRENTEAFF.

This clone was seen a handful of times. This chain connects TRBV16 to TRBJ1-6; a weak D match, TRBD1 (6 bases). V dropped 4 bases and J dropped 8 bases, with 12 bases sitting between them. CDR1 is KGHSY and CDR2 is FQNENV in the germline V gene. The CDR3 covers 14 residues. The CDR3 sequence is CASSRGQSDSPLHF. CDR3 in DNA: TGTGCCAGCAGCCGAGGACAGTCAGATTCACCCCTCCACTTT.

This chain uses TRBV11-3 with TRBJ2-3; 11 nucleotides line up with TRBD2. The V gene end was trimmed by 4 bases and the J gene end by 3 bases; junction bases not matched to a gene: 3. This CDR3 spans 15 amino acids. Per germline, CDR1 SGHNT and CDR2 YENEEA. The CDR3 DNA reads TGTGCCAGCAGCTCCATAGCGGGGGGGACAGATACGCAGTATTTT. Residues: CASSSIAGGTDTQYF.

The chain has TRBV4-2 and TRBJ2-7; D call uncertain. CDR1 LGHNA and CDR2 YNFKEQ come from the germline V gene. The V gene lost 1 base and the J gene lost 0 bases, with 13 bases spanning the gap. The CDR3 extends over 16 amino acids. CDR3: CASSQVIAVSSYEQYF. In DNA form, the CDR3 reads TGTGCCAGCAGCCAAGTCATCGCGGTTAGCTCCTACGAGCAGTACTTC.

The chain has TRBV4-2 and TRBJ2-1; possible D gene TRBD1, 5 bases. Germline CDR1 LGHNA, CDR2 YNFKEQ. The ends were cut back, 0 bases at V and 9 bases at J, with 12 bases in the middle. The CDR3 is 14 amino acids. CDR3 in amino acids: CASSQEGQGSEQFF. The CDR3 DNA reads TGTGCCAGCAGCCAAGAAGGGCAGGGAAGTGAGCAGTTCTTC.

The chain carries TRBV5-1 and TRBJ1-4, with D maybe TRBD1 (6 bases). The CDR3 contains 14 residues. The germline V gene has CDR1 SGHRS and CDR2 YFSETQ. Trimming shortened V by 4 bases and J by 0 bases, and 7 bases separated the two germline ends. This CDR3 is CASSRTATNEKLFF. The CDR3 DNA is TGCGCCAGCAGCCGGACAGCAACTAATGAAAAACTGTTTTTT.

J is TRBJ2-7 and V is TRBV27, with TRBD2 matching 7 bases. CDR1 is MNHEY, CDR2 SMNVEV, per germline (reference sequence). V lost 8 bases and J lost 3; bases outside the gene matches: 7. CDR3 length: 13 amino acids. CDR3 sequence reads: CASARAGRYEQYF. The CDR3 nucleotides are TGTGCCAGCGCCCGAGCGGGACGCTACGAGCAGTACTTC.

The rearrangement joins TRBV24-1 to TRBJ2-7; a possible D gene is TRBD2 (6 bases). V lost 12 bases, J lost 0 bases, and 17 bases lay in between. The CDR3 is 14 residues long. Germline V gene sequence: CDR1 KGHDR, CDR2 SFDVKD. DNA for the CDR3: TGTGCCCACGATGTGGGGGGTAGCTCCTACGAGCAGTACTTC. Protein product: CAHDVGGSSYEQYF.

V is TRBV4-1 and J is TRBJ2-7, with D tentatively TRBD2 (5 bases). V was trimmed by 0 bases and J by 0 bases, leaving 9 bases between them. The CDR3 extends over 15 amino acids. Germline V gives CDR1 MGHRA, CDR2 YSYEKL. The chain's CDR3 is CASSQDRGASYEQYF. The CDR3 DNA is TGCGCCAGCAGCCAAGATCGGGGAGCCTCCTACGAGCAGTACTTC.

This chain links TRBV4-1 with TRBJ1-2; no reliable D call. The CDR3 extends over 17 amino acids. The germline CDR1 and CDR2 sequences are MGHRA and YSYEKL. Trimming took off 0 bases at V and 4 bases at J, with 18 bases between the two ends. As DNA, the CDR3 is TGCGCCAGCAGCCAAGATCGAGTCGCAGGCGACATCTATGGCTACACCTTC. Translating gives CASSQDRVAGDIYGYTF.

V gene TRBV10-2 combines with J gene TRBJ2-3; D is ambiguous. The CDR3 length is 16 residues. V lost 0 bases and J lost 4, with 14 bases in between. Germline V gives CDR1 WSHSY, CDR2 SAAADI. The CDR3, as DNA: TGCGCCAGCAGTGAGTCGCGCGTTTATCCGGCAGATACGCAGTATTTT. Amino acids: CASSESRVYPADTQYF.

The V gene is TRBV24-1, the J gene TRBJ2-5; no firm D call. The germline V and J ends were trimmed by 5 bases and 0 bases, with 6 bases remaining between them. Germline V gene data show CDR1 as KGHDR and CDR2 as SFDVKD. The CDR3 extends over 13 amino acids. CDR3 in DNA: TGTGCCACCAGTGGAGACTACCAAGAGACCCAGTACTTC. It codes for CATSGDYQETQYF.

This chain uses TRBV28 with TRBJ2-2; TRBD1 aligns across 7 bases. The CDR3 length is 16 residues. Unmatched junction bases numbered 8, after V lost 1 base and J lost 6 bases. Germline V lookup: CDR1 MDHEN, CDR2 SYDVKM. CDR3 residues: CASSLSGGSRPGELFF. CDR3 sequence (DNA): TGTGCCAGCAGTTTATCAGGGGGATCTCGACCCGGGGAGCTGTTTTTT.

The genes are TRBV19 and TRBJ2-2; 8 positions match TRBD1. Per the germline V gene, CDR1 is LNHDA and CDR2 is SQIVND (reference sequence). The CDR3 is 15 residues long. Trimming took 6 bases from V and 7 from J; bases not matched to a gene: 10. In DNA form, the CDR3 reads TGTGCCAGTAGCTCCTCCGGACAGGGTCACGGGGAGCTGTTTTTT. Protein product: CASSSSGQGHGELFF.

The rearrangement links TRBV18 to TRBJ1-1; 8 bases align to TRBD1. This CDR3 has 15 residues. Trimming removed 5 bases from V and 3 bases from J; junction bases left unmatched: 8. Germline CDR1 and CDR2: KGHSH and LQKENI. The CDR3 DNA reads TGTGCCAGCTCATCGAACAGGGGGAAGGACACTGAAGCTTTCTTT. It is translated as CASSSNRGKDTEAFF. The full variable domain, its missing parts supplied by reference TRBV18 and TRBJ1-1, is NAGVMQNPRHLVRRRGQEARLRCSPMKGHSHVYWYRQLPEEGLKFMVYLQKENIIDESGMPKERFSAEFPKEGPSILRIQQVVRGDSAAYFCASSSNRGKDTEAFFGQGTRLTVV.

The V call is TRBV12-3 or TRBV12-4, the J call TRBJ1-2; the match to TRBD1 covers 9 bases. CDR3 size: 12 residues. Losses at the gene ends were 5 bases for V and 9 bases for J; bases not matched to a gene: 4. The DNA of the CDR3 is TGTGCCAGCAGTCTAGGGACAGGGAGCTACACCTTC. Translation: CASSLGTGSYTF.